The 20 T cell receptor beta chains below come from one sample, sequenced in a study of regulatory T cells in long-lasting Graves disease. Arm-PCR with iRepertoire HTBI primers amplified the CDR3 regions for these TCR beta libraries. TCRdb analysed the multiplex PCR reads with MiXCR anew, one entry per CDR3 protein. Altogether about 620,000 distinct CDR3 sequences are present, roughly 15% being singletons, with the ten largest covering approximately 18%. Time point meaning: newly diagnosed GD, antithyroid drugs for less than 3 months. Generation of the TCR library employed RNA extracted from PBMCs. These data also formed part of another study, on T cells in Graves' hyperthyroidism and ophthalmopathy.

This sample comprised peripheral blood mononuclear cells (PBMCs), obtained at new diagnosis, from a patient treated with antithyroid drugs. The origin of the receptors is a woman aged 25 to 39 with Graves disease.

In this sample, this clonotype turned up many times. The gene calls are TRBV6-5 and TRBJ2-7; D is undetermined. Looked up from germline, CDR1 is MNHEY and CDR2 is SVGAGI. Trimming took 2 bases from V and 3 from J, leaving 11 bases between them. This CDR3 is built from 14 residues. The CDR3 is CASSYGGRSYEQYF. CDR3 in DNA: TGTGCCAGCAGTTACGGTGGGCGAAGCTACGAGCAGTACTTC.

Points on this clonotype: At one end, the junction sequence differs from germline, possibly due to a read error. The chain couples TRBV28 to TRBJ2-7, with D possibly matching TRBD2 (6 bases). Per the germline V gene, CDR1 is MDHEN and CDR2 is SYDVKM. This CDR3 spans 14 amino acids. The CDR3 DNA follows: TGTGTCAGCAGCCCAAGACTAGTAGACTACGAGCAGTACTTC. This sequence encodes CVSSPRLVDYEQYF.

This clonotype was observed a few times. The CDR3 sequence is CSASQGRGIGEKLFF. The CDR3 DNA follows: TGCAGTGCTAGTCAAGGACGGGGGATCGGTGAAAAACTGTTTTTT. The chain is built from TRBV20-1 and TRBJ1-4; weak D call: TRBD1 (5 bases). The germline gives CDR1 DFQATT, CDR2 SNEGSKA (reference sequence). V lost 3 bases, J lost 7 bases, and 18 bases lay in between. The length of the CDR3 is 15 residues.

This CDR3 is CASSFDGVEQYF. CDR3 DNA sequence: TGTGCCAGCAGTTTTGACGGGGTCGAGCAGTACTTC. This chain links TRBV27 with TRBJ2-7, with D perhaps TRBD2 (5 bases). The germline V gene has CDR1 MNHEY and CDR2 SMNVEV (reference sequence). The CDR3 runs to 12 residues. Trimming took 3 bases from V and 6 from J, leaving 9 bases between them.

J is TRBJ2-1 and V is TRBV7-2; a possible D gene is TRBD2 (5 bases). In germline, CDR1 is SGHTA, CDR2 FQGNSA. Trimming took off 4 bases at V and 0 bases at J, with 16 bases between the two ends. CDR3 length: 17 amino acids. CDR3 bases: TGTGCCAGCAGCTATACAAGGTCGGGAAGCTCCTACAATGAGCAGTTCTTC. It yields the protein CASSYTRSGSSYNEQFF.

Of note for this clonotype: A much larger clonotype is one base distant, so this may be a read error. The chain combines TRBV6-9 with TRBJ2-5; no clear D gene. Germline-derived CDR1 and CDR2 are MNHGY and SVAAGI. The CDR3 extends over 15 amino acids. The CDR3 nucleotides read TGTGCCAGCGGTTACTCGAAGTCGAGACAAGAGACCCAGTACTTC. Protein product: CASGYSKSRQETQYF.

This clonotype was recorded many times. V and J are TRBV24-1 and TRBJ1-1; unclear D gene. Deletions cut 4 bases from V and 6 bases from J, with 11 bases between. This CDR3 region has 13 residues. CDR1 and CDR2 (germline): KGHDR, SFDVKD. Here the CDR3 DNA reads TGTGCCACCAGTGAAATCGGCGGGTCTGAAGCTTTCTTT. Amino acid sequence: CATSEIGGSEAFF.

The chain employs TRBV24-1 and TRBJ2-1; 7 positions match TRBD1. The CDR3 runs to 16 residues. The V gene end was trimmed by 3 bases and the J gene end by 4 bases; junction bases not matched to a gene: 8. CDR1 is KGHDR, CDR2 SFDVKD, per germline. CDR3 residues: CATSDAGTEAYNEQFF. The CDR3 coding sequence is TGTGCCACCAGTGATGCCGGGACAGAAGCATACAATGAGCAGTTCTTC.

This clonotype came up a few times. This chain joins TRBV6-1 and TRBJ1-2, with unresolved D. V lost 6 bases and J 0 bases, leaving 14 bases between the germline ends. The germline CDR1 and CDR2 sequences are MNHNS and SASEGT. This CDR3 comprises 15 residues. This CDR3 reads CASSYLSRTNYGYTF. CDR3 DNA: TGTGCCAGCAGCTACCTCTCCAGAACTAACTATGGCTACACCTTC.

This clonotype was seen at least ten times. This chain links TRBV7-6 with TRBJ2-7, with 8 bases lining up with TRBD1. Unmatched junction bases numbered 6, after V lost 5 bases and J lost 3 bases. Germline assignment: CDR1 SGHVS and CDR2 FNYEAQ. This CDR3 is 14 amino acids long. CDR3 protein: CASSPDRVHYEQYF. As DNA, the CDR3 is TGTGCCAGCAGCCCGGACAGGGTTCACTACGAGCAGTACTTC.

This clonotype has a count of ten or more. V gene TRBV24-1 combines with J gene TRBJ2-3; D is ambiguous. The V gene lost 2 bases and the J gene lost 5 bases, with 16 bases spanning the gap. This CDR3 region has 16 residues. Looked up from germline, CDR1 is KGHDR and CDR2 is SFDVKD. The CDR3 nucleotides are TGTGCCACCAGTGATTCGTTACCGTCGAGTCTAGATACGCAGTATTTT. Its translation: CATSDSLPSSLDTQYF.

At least ten counts were recorded for this clonotype. V and J are TRBV5-1 and TRBJ2-7; 7 nucleotides agree with TRBD1. This CDR3 has 14 residues. Trimming took 4 bases from V and 2 from J; bases not matched to a gene: 6. Germline assignment: CDR1 SGHRS and CDR2 YFSETQ. The CDR3 bases are TGCGCCAGCAGCCCGGACAGGTTCCCCTACGAGCAGTACTTC. It is translated as CASSPDRFPYEQYF.

A word on this clonotype: The conserved phenylalanine or tryptophan is not found at the CDR3 terminus, so this likely reflects a read error. The J gene is TRBJ1-1, the V gene TRBV7-9; possible D gene TRBD1, 5 bases. The CDR3 is 14 amino acids. V lost 2 bases and J 5 bases, leaving 12 bases between the germline ends. The germline V gene has CDR1 SEHNR and CDR2 FQNEAQ (reference sequence). The CDR3 DNA follows: TGTGCCAGCAGCTTATCGGGGGGTAATACTGAAGCTTTCTTA. Translation: CASSLSGGNTEAFL.

Ten or more counts support this clonotype. V is TRBV2 and J is TRBJ2-7, with 7 bases that match TRBD2. This CDR3 has 14 amino acids. Germline V gene sequence: CDR1 SNHLY, CDR2 FYNNEI. The V and J ends lost 4 bases and 4 bases, in that order; junction bases with no gene match: 7. The CDR3 spells CASSASGEPYEQYF. The CDR3 DNA sequence: TGTGCCAGCAGTGCGAGCGGGGAGCCTTACGAGCAGTACTTC. Using reference TRBV2 and TRBJ2-7 for the parts outside the CDR3, the full variable domain is EPEVTQTPSHQVTQMGQEVILRCVPISNHLYFYWYRQILGQKVEFLVSFYNNEISEKSEIFDDQFSVERPDGSNFTLKIRSTKLEDSAMYFCASSASGEPYEQYFGPGTRLTVT.

The sample holds many counts of this clonotype. The rearrangement uses TRBV28 and TRBJ2-7; tentatively, D is TRBD1 (5 bases). V gave up 4 bases and J gave up 1 base, with 14 bases separating them. This CDR3 is built from 15 residues. Germline V CDR1 and CDR2: MDHEN, SYDVKM. This CDR3 reads CASSSVRGQSYEQYF. Written as DNA, the CDR3 is TGTGCCAGCAGTTCCGTAAGGGGCCAGTCCTACGAGCAGTACTTC.

This clonotype was counted ten times or more. The chain joins TRBV2 to TRBJ2-7, with D possibly being TRBD1 or TRBD2 (5 bases each). The CDR3 runs 15 residues. Germline V gene sequence: CDR1 SNHLY, CDR2 FYNNEI. With 3 bases removed from V and 2 bases from J, the gap between germline ends came to 14 bases. The CDR3 sequence: CASSDSGSWTYEQYF. The CDR3 bases are TGTGCCAGCAGTGATTCAGGGAGTTGGACCTACGAGCAGTACTTC.

This clonotype showed up many times. V is TRBV2 and J is TRBJ2-2; 12 bases align to TRBD2. J lost 6 bases, V lost 0 bases, and 5 bases had no gene match. CDR1 is SNHLY, CDR2 FYNNEI, per germline. The length of the CDR3 is 17 residues. DNA for the CDR3: TGTGCCAGCAGTGAAGCGGAACTAGCGGGAGGATCCGGGGAGCTGTTTTTT. It specifies CASSEAELAGGSGELFF.

This clonotype was picked up a small number of times. The chain combines TRBV20-1 with TRBJ1-1; D call uncertain. This CDR3 is 12 amino acids long. CDR1 is DFQATT, CDR2 SNEGSKA, per germline (reference sequence). V lost 6 bases and J lost 1, with 9 bases in between. CDR3: CSARPWNTEAFF. The CDR3, as DNA: TGCAGTGCCCGTCCGTGGAACACTGAAGCTTTCTTT.

This clonotype was seen more than once but under ten times. The chain recombines TRBV19 with TRBJ2-2; D is unclear. The CDR3 has 16 residues. The V gene's germline CDR1 is LNHDA and CDR2 SQIVND (reference sequence). Trimming left V 3 bases short and J 2 bases short, with 13 bases between. In DNA, the CDR3 is TGTGCCAGTAGTATTCAGCCAGAAATAAACACCGGGGAGCTGTTTTTT. Amino acid sequence: CASSIQPEINTGELFF.

This clonotype showed up many times. The rearrangement links TRBV11-2 to TRBJ2-3; D is perhaps TRBD2 (5 bases). Trimming took off 3 bases at V and 2 bases at J, with 18 bases between the two ends. Germline V gene lookup returns CDR1 SGHAT and CDR2 FQNNGV. The CDR3 spans 17 residues. The CDR3 DNA sequence: TGTGCCAGCAGCTTCCCCTTGGAGGACGGATACACAGATACGCAGTATTTT. Translating gives CASSFPLEDGYTDTQYF.